This T cell receptor beta chain was sequenced during a study of CXCR3-negative and CXCR3-positive naive CD8 T cells. Study observations and caveats: Across naive subsets, surface CD5 expression was comparable, and TCR strength was inferred from properties of the TRB CDR3. Most assays used freshly isolated PBMCs, as cryopreservation partially reduced CXCR3. TRBV-TRBJ usage was alike in naive CXCR3-negative and CXCR3-positive cells but differed in memory cells.

A note on this clonotype: Antigen: not known.

There are 13 residues in the CDR3. Germline lookup yields CDR1 MGHDK and CDR2 SYGVNS. The sorter processed each CD8+ T cell subset in triplicate at over 250,000 cells apiece. Carrying UMI labels, the TRB cDNA libraries were prepared through 5' RACE. Using the 5' RACE reads, TCRdb records one entry per CDR3 protein without DNA. This listing includes some 41,000 distinct CDR3 sequences. Sequencing was performed on memory CD8+ T cells from blood. V and J are TRBV25-1 and TRBJ1-2. This clonotype was obtained from a human donor in good health. Some clones in this sample may be carry-over from other donors' samples. The chain's CDR3 is CASSATENYGYTF.